This T cell receptor (beta chain) was retrieved from a study of brain T cells in children with intractable seizures. Only cases whose brain tissue showed the highest T cell transcript signatures were sequenced. At least one anti-epileptic drug was given before surgery. The table came from immunoSEQ multiplex PCR; TCRdb's copy has only in-frame clones and leaves some out. Among about 76,000 clones, just over 90% were seen once, and the ten largest hold 1.5%. This CDR3 is built from 14 residues. The germline gives CDR1 SGHAT, CDR2 FQNNGV. Trimming stripped 2 bases from V and 3 bases from J, with 9 bases between.

This sequence was found in a boy younger than two with tuberous sclerosis and intractable seizures. V is TRBV11-2 and J is TRBJ2-3, with D uncertain. Sequenced here: peripheral blood, sampled at surgery. For the CDR3, the DNA is TGTGCCAGCAGCTTATTCGCCCGGACAGATACGCAGTATTTT. The encoded protein is CASSLFARTDTQYF.